The following is a TCR beta chain sequence with its context. Its antigen is as yet unknown. This entry is derived from a study of cytomegalovirus exposure and HLA in healthy donors. For the study at large: The approximately 120 validation repertoires were reported in a later analysis to have been generated on the same platform as the approximately 700 first-cohort repertoires. Study conclusions and caveats: There were some 150 TCR beta chains listed as cytomegalovirus-associated.

The donors were part of the roughly 120-subject validation cohort, which stood apart from the roughly 670-subject first cohort. J gave up 6 bases and V 2 bases, and 9 bases lay outside the gene matches. Germline assignment: CDR1 SEHNR and CDR2 FQNEAQ (reference sequence). CDR3 length: 15 residues. This table comes from immunoSEQ multiplex PCR, and its TCRdb copy is limited to in-frame clones, with some not included. The sample carries about 70,000 clones, 90% to 95% recorded once. V and J are TRBV7-9 and TRBJ2-7, with TRBD2 matching 8 bases. The receptor was isolated from a man aged 18 to 29 in good health and CMV-seropositive. What was sequenced was PBMCs. The DNA for the CDR3 is TGTGCCAGCAGCTTACTAAGCGGGAGTACCAGCGAGCAGTACTTC. It specifies CASSLLSGSTSEQYF.